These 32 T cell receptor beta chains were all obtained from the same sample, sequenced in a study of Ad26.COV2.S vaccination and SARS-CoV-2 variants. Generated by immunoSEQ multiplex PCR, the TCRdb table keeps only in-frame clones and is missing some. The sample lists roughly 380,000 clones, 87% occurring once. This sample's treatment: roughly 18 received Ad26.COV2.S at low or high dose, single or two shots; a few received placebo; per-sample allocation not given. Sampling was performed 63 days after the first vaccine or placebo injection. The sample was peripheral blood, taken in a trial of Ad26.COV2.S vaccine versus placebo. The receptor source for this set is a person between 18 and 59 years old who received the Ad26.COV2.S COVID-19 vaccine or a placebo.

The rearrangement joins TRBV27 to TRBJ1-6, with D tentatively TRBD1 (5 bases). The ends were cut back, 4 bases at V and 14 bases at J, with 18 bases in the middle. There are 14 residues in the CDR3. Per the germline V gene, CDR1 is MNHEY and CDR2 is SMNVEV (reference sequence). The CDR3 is CASSSPGLSSALHF. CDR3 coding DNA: TGTGCCAGCAGTTCTCCGGGACTGAGCTCGGCCCTCCACTTT.

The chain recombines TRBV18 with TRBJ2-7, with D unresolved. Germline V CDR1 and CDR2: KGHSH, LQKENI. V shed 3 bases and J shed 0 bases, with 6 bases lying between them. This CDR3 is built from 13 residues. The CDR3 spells CASSPDDSYEQYF. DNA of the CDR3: TGTGCCAGCTCACCGGACGACTCCTACGAGCAGTACTTC.

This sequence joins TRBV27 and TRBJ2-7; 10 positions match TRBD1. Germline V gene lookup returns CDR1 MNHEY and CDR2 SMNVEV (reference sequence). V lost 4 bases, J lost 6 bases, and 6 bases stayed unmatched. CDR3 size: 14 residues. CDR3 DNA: TGTGCCAGCAGTTCCGGGACAGGGGTCTCCGAGCAGTACTTC. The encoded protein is CASSSGTGVSEQYF.

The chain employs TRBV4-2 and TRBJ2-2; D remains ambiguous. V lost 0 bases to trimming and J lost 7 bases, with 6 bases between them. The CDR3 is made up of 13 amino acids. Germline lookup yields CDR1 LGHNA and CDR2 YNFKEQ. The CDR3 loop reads CASSQDSIGELFF. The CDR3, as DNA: TGTGCCAGCAGCCAAGATAGTATCGGGGAGCTGTTTTTT.

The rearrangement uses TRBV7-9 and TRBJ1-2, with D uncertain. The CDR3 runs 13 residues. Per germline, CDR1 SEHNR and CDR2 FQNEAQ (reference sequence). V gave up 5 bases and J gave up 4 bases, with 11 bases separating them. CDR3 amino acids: CASSPDTVYGYTF. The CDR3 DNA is TGTGCCAGCAGCCCTGACACCGTCTATGGCTACACCTTC.

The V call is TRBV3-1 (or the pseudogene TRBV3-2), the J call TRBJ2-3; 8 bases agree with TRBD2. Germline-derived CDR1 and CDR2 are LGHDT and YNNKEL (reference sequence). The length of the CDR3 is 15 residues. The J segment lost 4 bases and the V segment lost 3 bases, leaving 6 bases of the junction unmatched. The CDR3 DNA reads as TGTGCCAGCAGCCAGACGGGGGGGCCGGCAGATACGCAGTATTTT. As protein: CASSQTGGPADTQYF.

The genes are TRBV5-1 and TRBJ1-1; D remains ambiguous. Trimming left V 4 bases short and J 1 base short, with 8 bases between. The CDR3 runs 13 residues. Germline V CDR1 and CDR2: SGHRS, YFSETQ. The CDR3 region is CASSPPGNTEAFF. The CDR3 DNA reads TGCGCCAGCAGCCCGCCGGGGAACACTGAAGCTTTCTTT.

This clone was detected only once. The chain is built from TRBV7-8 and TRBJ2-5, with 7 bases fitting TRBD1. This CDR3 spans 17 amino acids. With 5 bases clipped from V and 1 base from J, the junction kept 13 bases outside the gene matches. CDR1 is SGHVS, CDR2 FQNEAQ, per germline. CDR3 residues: CASSDRPQGLSQETQYF. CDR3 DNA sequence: TGTGCCAGCAGCGACCGCCCACAGGGGTTGAGCCAAGAGACCCAGTACTTC.

CDR3 sequence: CASSAGGEQYF. In DNA, the CDR3 is TGTGCCAGCAGCGCGGGGGGCGAGCAGTACTTC. The gene calls are TRBV9 and TRBJ2-7; 7 bases map to TRBD2. J gave up 6 bases and V 3 bases, and 0 bases lay outside the gene matches. CDR3 size: 11 residues. Per the germline V gene, CDR1 is SGDLS and CDR2 is YYNGEE.

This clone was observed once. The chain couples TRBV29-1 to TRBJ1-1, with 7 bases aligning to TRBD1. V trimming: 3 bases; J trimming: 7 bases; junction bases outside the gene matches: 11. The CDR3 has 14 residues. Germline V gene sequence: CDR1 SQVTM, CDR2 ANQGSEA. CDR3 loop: CSVDGDRDSDEAFF. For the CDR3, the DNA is TGCAGCGTTGATGGAGACCGGGACAGTGATGAAGCTTTCTTT.

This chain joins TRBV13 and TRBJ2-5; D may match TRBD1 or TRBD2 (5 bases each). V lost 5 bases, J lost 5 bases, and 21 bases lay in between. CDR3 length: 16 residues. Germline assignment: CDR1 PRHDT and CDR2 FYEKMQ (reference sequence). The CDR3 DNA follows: TGTGCCAGCAGCCCGAACTACGGGACCGACCGGGAGACCCAGTACTTC. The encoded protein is CASSPNYGTDRETQYF.

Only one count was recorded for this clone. The CDR3 region is CASSLLWEYNEQFF. The CDR3, as DNA: TGTGCCAGCAGCCTGCTATGGGAATACAATGAGCAGTTCTTC. This sequence joins TRBV11-2 and TRBJ2-1, with D hard to call. CDR1 is SGHAT and CDR2 is FQNNGV in the germline V gene. The V and J ends lost 5 bases and 4 bases respectively, with 12 bases between them. The CDR3 consists of 14 residues.

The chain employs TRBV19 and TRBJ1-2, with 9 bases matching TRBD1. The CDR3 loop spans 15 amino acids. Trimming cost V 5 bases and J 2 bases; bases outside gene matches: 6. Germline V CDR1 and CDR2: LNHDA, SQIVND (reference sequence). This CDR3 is CASSVSTGGNYGYTF. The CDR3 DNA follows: TGTGCCAGTAGTGTAAGCACAGGGGGCAACTATGGCTACACCTTC.

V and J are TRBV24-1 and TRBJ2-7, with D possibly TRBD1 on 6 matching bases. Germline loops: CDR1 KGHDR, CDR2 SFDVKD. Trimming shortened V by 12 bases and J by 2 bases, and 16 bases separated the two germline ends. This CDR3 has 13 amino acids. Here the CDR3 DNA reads TGTGCCTCCACGCGGACAGACCCCTACGAGCAGTACTTC. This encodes CASTRTDPYEQYF.

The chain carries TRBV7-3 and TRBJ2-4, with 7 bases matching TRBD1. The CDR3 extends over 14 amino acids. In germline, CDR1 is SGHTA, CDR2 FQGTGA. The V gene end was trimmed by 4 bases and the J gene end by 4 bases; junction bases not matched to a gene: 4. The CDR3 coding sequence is TGTGCCAGCAGCTCCGGGACAGCGAAAAACATTCAGTACTTC. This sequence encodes CASSSGTAKNIQYF.

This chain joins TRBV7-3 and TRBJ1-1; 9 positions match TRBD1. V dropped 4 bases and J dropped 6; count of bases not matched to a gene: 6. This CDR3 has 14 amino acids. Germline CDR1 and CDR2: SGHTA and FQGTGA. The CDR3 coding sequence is TGTGCCAGCAGCTCAGACAGGGGGGACCCTGAAGCTTTCTTT. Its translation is CASSSDRGDPEAFF.

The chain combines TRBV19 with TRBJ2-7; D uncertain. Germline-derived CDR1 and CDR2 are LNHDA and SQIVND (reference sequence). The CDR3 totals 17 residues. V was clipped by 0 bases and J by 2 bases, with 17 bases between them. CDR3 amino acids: CASSIEISGRRTYEQYF. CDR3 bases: TGTGCCAGTAGTATAGAGATCTCAGGCCGGCGGACCTACGAGCAGTACTTC. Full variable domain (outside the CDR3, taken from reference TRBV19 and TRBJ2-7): DGGITQSPKYLFRKEGQNVTLSCEQNLNHDAMYWYRQDPGQGLRLIYYSQIVNDFQKGDIAEGYSVSREKKESFPLTVTSAQKNPTAFYLCASSIEISGRRTYEQYFGPGTRLTVT.

The DNA of the CDR3 is TGTGCCAGCAATCAGGGCAATGAGAACAATGAGCAGTTCTTC. Translation: CASNQGNENNEQFF. V usage is TRBV6-5 and J usage is TRBJ2-1, with D possibly TRBD1 on 5 matching bases. Germline loops: CDR1 MNHEY, CDR2 SVGAGI. Trimming shortened V by 7 bases and J by 5 bases, and 15 bases separated the two germline ends. The CDR3 covers 14 residues.

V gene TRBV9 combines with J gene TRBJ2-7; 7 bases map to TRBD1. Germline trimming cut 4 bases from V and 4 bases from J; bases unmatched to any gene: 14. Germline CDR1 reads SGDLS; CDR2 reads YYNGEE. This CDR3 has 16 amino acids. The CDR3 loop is CASSPDSRGQWYEQYF. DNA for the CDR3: TGTGCCAGCAGCCCCGACTCAAGGGGACAGTGGTACGAGCAGTACTTC. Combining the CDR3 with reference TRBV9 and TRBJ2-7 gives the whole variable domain DSGVTQTPKHLITATGQRVTLRCSPRSGDLSVYWYQQSLDQGLQFLIQYYNGEERAKGNILERFSAQQFPDLHSELNLSSLELGDSALYFCASSPDSRGQWYEQYFGPGTRLTVT.

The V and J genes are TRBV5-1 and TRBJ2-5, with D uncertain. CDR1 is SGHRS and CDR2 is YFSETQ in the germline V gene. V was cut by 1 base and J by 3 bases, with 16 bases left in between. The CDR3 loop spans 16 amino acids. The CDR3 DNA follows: TGCGCCAGCAGCTTGATGAGTTTCGGACCTGAAGAGACCCAGTACTTC. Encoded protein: CASSLMSFGPEETQYF. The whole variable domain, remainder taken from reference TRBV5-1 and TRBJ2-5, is KAGVTQTPRYLIKTRGQQVTLSCSPISGHRSVSWYQQTPGQGLQFLFEYFSETQRNKGNFPGRFSGRQFSNSRSEMNVSTLELGDSALYLCASSLMSFGPEETQYFGPGTRLLVL.

CDR3 DNA sequence: TGTGCCAGCACCGCAGGGACCGAGCAGTTCTTC. Residues: CASTAGTEQFF. V is TRBV12-3 or TRBV12-4 and J is TRBJ2-1; perhaps D is TRBD1 or TRBD2 (5 bases each). V was clipped by 7 bases and J by 10 bases, with 11 bases between them. The CDR3 is 11 residues long.

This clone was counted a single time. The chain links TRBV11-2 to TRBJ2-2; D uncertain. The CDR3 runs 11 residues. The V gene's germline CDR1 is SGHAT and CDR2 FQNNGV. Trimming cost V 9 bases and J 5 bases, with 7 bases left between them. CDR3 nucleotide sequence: TGTGCCAGTAGTGGTACCGGGGAGCTGTTTTTT. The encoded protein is CASSGTGELFF.

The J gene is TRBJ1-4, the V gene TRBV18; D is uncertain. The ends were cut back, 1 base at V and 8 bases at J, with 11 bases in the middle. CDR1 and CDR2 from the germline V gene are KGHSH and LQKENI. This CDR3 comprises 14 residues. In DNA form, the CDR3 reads TGTGCCAGCTCACCACGGGCGTTTAGGGAAAAACTGTTTTTT. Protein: CASSPRAFREKLFF. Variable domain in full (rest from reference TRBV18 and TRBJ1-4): NAGVMQNPRHLVRRRGQEARLRCSPMKGHSHVYWYRQLPEEGLKFMVYLQKENIIDESGMPKERFSAEFPKEGPSILRIQQVVRGDSAAYFCASSPRAFREKLFFGSGTQLSVL.

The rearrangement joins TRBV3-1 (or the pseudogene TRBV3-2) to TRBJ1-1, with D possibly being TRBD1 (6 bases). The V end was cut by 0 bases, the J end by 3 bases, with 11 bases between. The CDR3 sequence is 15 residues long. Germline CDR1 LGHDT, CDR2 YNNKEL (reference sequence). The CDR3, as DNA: TGTGCCAGCAGCCAAGATACAGGGTTGTACACTGAAGCTTTCTTT. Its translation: CASSQDTGLYTEAFF.

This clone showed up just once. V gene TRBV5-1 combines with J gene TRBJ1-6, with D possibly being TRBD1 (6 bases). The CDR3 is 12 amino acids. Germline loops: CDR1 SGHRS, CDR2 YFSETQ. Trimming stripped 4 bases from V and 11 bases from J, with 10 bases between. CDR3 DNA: TGCGCCAGCAGCAAGGACAGCACACCCCTCCACTTT. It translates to CASSKDSTPLHF.

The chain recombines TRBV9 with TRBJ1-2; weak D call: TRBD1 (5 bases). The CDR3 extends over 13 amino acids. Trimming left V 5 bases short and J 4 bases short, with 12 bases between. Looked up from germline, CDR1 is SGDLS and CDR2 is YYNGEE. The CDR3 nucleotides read TGTGCCAGCAGGTCTGGGGGGACCTATGGCTACACCTTC. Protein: CASRSGGTYGYTF. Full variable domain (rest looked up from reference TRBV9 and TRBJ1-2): DSGVTQTPKHLITATGQRVTLRCSPRSGDLSVYWYQQSLDQGLQFLIQYYNGEERAKGNILERFSAQQFPDLHSELNLSSLELGDSALYFCASRSGGTYGYTFGSGTRLTVV.

The CDR3 spells CASTPAGGTGWLNGYTF. Here the CDR3 DNA reads TGTGCCAGTACTCCCGCGGGGGGGACAGGGTGGTTGAATGGCTACACCTTC. The V and J genes are TRBV19 and TRBJ1-2; 9 nucleotides line up with TRBD1. CDR1 and CDR2 from the germline V gene are LNHDA and SQIVND (reference sequence). The CDR3 length is 17 residues. Trimming took 7 bases from V and 6 from J; bases not matched to a gene: 18.

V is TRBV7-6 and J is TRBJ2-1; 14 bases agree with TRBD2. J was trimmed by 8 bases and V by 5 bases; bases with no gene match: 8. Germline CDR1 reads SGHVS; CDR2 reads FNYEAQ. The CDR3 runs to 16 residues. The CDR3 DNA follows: TGTGCCAGCAGCCTAGGACTAGCGGGGGGCGGGGATGAGCAGTTCTTC. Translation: CASSLGLAGGGDEQFF.

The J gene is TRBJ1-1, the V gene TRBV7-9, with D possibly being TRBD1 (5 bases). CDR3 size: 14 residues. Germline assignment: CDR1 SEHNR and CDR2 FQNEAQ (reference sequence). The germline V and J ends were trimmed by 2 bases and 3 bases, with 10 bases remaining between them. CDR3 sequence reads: CASSLRQRDTEAFF. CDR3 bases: TGTGCCAGCAGCTTAAGACAGAGGGACACTGAAGCTTTCTTT.

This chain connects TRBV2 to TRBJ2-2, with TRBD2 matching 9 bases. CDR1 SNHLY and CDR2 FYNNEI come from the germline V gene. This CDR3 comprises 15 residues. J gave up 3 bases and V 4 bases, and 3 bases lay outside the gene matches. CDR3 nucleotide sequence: TGTGCCAGCAGTGTAAGACTAGCGGACACCGGGGAGCTGTTTTTT. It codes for CASSVRLADTGELFF.

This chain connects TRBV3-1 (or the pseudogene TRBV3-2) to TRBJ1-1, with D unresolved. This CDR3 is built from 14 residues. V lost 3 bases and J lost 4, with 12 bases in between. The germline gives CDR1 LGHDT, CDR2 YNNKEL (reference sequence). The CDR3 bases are TGTGCCAGCAGCCAGGCCGCTAGTGGCACTGAAGCTTTCTTT. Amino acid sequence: CASSQAASGTEAFF.

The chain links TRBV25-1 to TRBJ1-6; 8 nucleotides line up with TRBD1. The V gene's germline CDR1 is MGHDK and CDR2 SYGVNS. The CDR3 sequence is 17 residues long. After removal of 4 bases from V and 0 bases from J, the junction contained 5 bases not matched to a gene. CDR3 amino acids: CASSGVGQGSYNSPLHF. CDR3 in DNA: TGTGCCAGCAGTGGGGTTGGACAGGGCTCCTATAATTCACCCCTCCACTTT. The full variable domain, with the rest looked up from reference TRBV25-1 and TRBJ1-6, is EADIYQTPRYLVIGTGKKITLECSQTMGHDKMYWYQQDPGMELHLIHYSYGVNSTEKGDLSSESTVSRIRTEHFPLTLESARPSHTSQYLCASSGVGQGSYNSPLHFGNGTRLTVT.